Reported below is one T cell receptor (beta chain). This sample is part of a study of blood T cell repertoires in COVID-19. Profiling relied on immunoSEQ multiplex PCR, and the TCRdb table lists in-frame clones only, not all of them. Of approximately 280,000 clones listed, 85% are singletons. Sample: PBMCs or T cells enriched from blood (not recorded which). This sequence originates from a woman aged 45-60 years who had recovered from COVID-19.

The CDR3 nucleotides are TGTGCCAGCAGTCCCGGACTAGCGTATAATACAGATACGCAGTATTTT. Translated: CASSPGLAYNTDTQYF. The V call is TRBV27, the J call TRBJ2-3, with 9 bases aligning to TRBD2. This CDR3 comprises 16 residues. Per the germline V gene, CDR1 is MNHEY and CDR2 is SMNVEV (reference sequence). J gave up 3 bases and V 5 bases, and 9 bases lay outside the gene matches.